This T cell receptor (beta chain) derives from a study of shared clonotypes between healthy human individuals. This clone turned up a few times. Its antigen is as yet unknown. This likely stems from a read error, as it lies one base from a far larger clone. This sample includes further DNA sequences coding for the same CDR3. The ends lost 2 bases at V and 7 bases at J; junction bases unmatched: 1. The CDR3 length is 14 residues. CDR1 and CDR2 from the germline V gene are MRHNA and SNTAGT. Donors comprised healthy HIV-negative adults lacking recent acute infections or vaccinations. CD8 memory was a combination of CD45RO+ cells and CCR7-negative CD45RA+ TemRA cells. Repertoires were generated with immunoSEQ multiplex PCR, while TCRdb's copy carries only in-frame clones and drops some. Seen here are 110,000 or so clones, approximately 70% observed once, and the top ten hold roughly 24%. Notes on the study in general: A generally larger estimated richness was seen in naive subsets than in memory subsets. Roughly 5% of naive CD4 clonotypes were shared across four donors.

The J gene is TRBJ2-1, the V gene TRBV6-4; TRBD1 matches 11 bases. This clonotype originated in a woman in her twenties or thirties in good health. The sequenced material came from memory CD8+ T cells sorted from blood. Subset in this sample: CD45RO+ cells pooled with CCR7-negative TemRA cells. The CDR3 sequence is CASSDGTGGNEQFF. DNA for the CDR3: TGTGCCAGCAGTGACGGGACAGGGGGGAATGAGCAGTTCTTC.